These T cell receptor beta chains were read from a single sample in a study of post-analysis software for immune sequencing data. TCRdb itself ran the PCR reads through MiXCR, one entry per CDR3 protein. The sample lists fewer than 600,000 distinct CDR3 sequences, roughly 45% occurring once. Sequenced: blood. The receptors stem from a girl aged 10 to 17 with multiple sclerosis. The CDR3 runs from the conserved cysteine through the conserved F or W. A D gene is named only where the DNA matches it firmly. Rows may omit the clone size; those that give it use once, few, many or a size class.

TGTGCCAGCAGGTTTAGCGGGGCCCTCCAAGAGACCCAGTACTTC | CASRFSGALQETQYF | TRBJ2-5 | TRBD2 | TRBV27 | many
TGCAGTGCTAGAGTAGGTGGGGTCGAACGGAATGAGCAGTTCTTC | CSARVGGVERNEQFF | TRBJ2-1 | NA | TRBV20-1 | once
TGCAGTGCCCCGGGGACAACGAACACCGGGGAGCTGTTTTTT | CSAPGTTNTGELFF | TRBJ2-2 | NA | TRBV20-1 | NA
TGTGCCAGCAGCTTACTGACCGATGGAGGGGAGCTGTTTTTT | CASSLLTDGGELFF | TRBJ2-2 | NA | TRBV7-6 | NA
TGTGCCACCAGCAGAGATAGGACTAGCACAGATACGCAGTATTTT | CATSRDRTSTDTQYF | TRBJ2-3 | NA | TRBV15 | NA
TGTGCCAGCTATTCTTTGCAGGCAGTTTACCACGAGCAGTACTTC | CASYSLQAVYHEQYF | TRBJ2-7 | NA | TRBV27 | NA
TGCAGTGCTAGAGAAGGAGGGCCGGATGAAAAACTGTTTTTT | CSAREGGPDEKLFF | TRBJ1-4 | NA | TRBV20-1 | few
TGTGCCAGCAGCTCTAGCGGGAGCTCCTACAATGAGCAGTTCTTC | CASSSSGSSYNEQFF | TRBJ2-1 | TRBD2 | TRBV5-1 | many
TGTGCCAGCAGTGGCCAAGGTGGCTACACCTTC | CASSGQGGYTF | TRBJ1-2 | NA | TRBV28 | NA
TGTGCCAGCAGTGGAGAGGACTTAGTCTACGAGCAGTACTTC | CASSGEDLVYEQYF | TRBJ2-7 | NA | TRBV7-9 | few
TGTGCCAGCAGCCGAGGGACAGGGGGCCAGCAGTTCTTC | CASSRGTGGQQFF | TRBJ2-1 | TRBD1 | TRBV12-3/TRBV12-4 | few
TGTGCCACCCAAGGGGAGAGGGGCGTAAAAAAGGCTCGTAACTATGGCTACACCTTC | CATQGERGVKKARNYGYTF | TRBJ1-2 | NA | TRBV7-2 | NA
TGTGCCAGCAGCCAAGTGGCAACCTCGGAGGGGGTAGCTTTCTTT | CASSQVATSEGVAFF | TRBJ1-1 | NA | TRBV3-1 | NA
TGCAGCGTGATGGACAGGGGAGGCTCACCCCTCCACTTT | CSVMDRGGSPLHF | TRBJ1-6 | TRBD1 | TRBV29-1 | many
TGCAGTGCTAGAGTACCAGCCCATAATCATTACGAGCAGTACTTC | CSARVPAHNHYEQYF | TRBJ2-7 | NA | TRBV20-1 | many
TGCGCCAGCAGCTCAGGGACTAGCGGGGGCACAGATACGCAGTATTTT | CASSSGTSGGTDTQYF | TRBJ2-3 | TRBD2 | TRBV5-1 | NA
TGTGCCAGCAGCGTAGACCCGCGGTTACCCAATGAGCAGTTCTTC | CASSVDPRLPNEQFF | TRBJ2-1 | NA | TRBV9 | few
TGCAGTGCTCCTACAGGGTATAGAGGAAACATTCAGTACTTC | CSAPTGYRGNIQYF | TRBJ2-4 | NA | TRBV20-1 | few
TGCAGTGCTAGAGTTGGAGGGGAGACCGGCTACACCTTC | CSARVGGETGYTF | TRBJ1-2 | NA | TRBV20-1 | NA
TGCGCCAGCAGCCCGGGGGTTACAGACCAAGAGACCCAGTACTTC | CASSPGVTDQETQYF | TRBJ2-5 | NA | TRBV5-1 | NA
TGCGCCAGCAGCTTGGTTAGGGGGCTTCGTGTCGAGCAGTACTTC | CASSLVRGLRVEQYF | TRBJ2-7 | TRBD1 | TRBV5-1 | NA
TGTGCCAGCAGCCAAGATCTAAGGGGCGAGCAGTACTTC | CASSQDLRGEQYF | TRBJ2-7 | NA | TRBV3-1 | NA
TGTGCCAGCAGCCAGGGGGCGATCCAAGAGACCCAGTACTTC | CASSQGAIQETQYF | TRBJ2-5 | TRBD1 | TRBV9 | NA
TGTGCCAGCAGTTACCTCTCGGAGAATTCACCCCTCCACTTT | CASSYLSENSPLHF | TRBJ1-6 | NA | TRBV6-5 | NA
TGTGCCAGCAGCCCGAGAATCACAGGGTCGGCGAGCAATCAGCCCCAGCATTTT | CASSPRITGSASNQPQHF | TRBJ1-5 | NA | TRBV5-5 | NA
TGTGCCCGCAGCTCCGGGACTATCGCCTACAATGAGCAGTTCTTC | CARSSGTIAYNEQFF | TRBJ2-1 | TRBD2 | TRBV7-2 | NA
TGCAGTGCTCCCAGCCCTAGCTCCTACAATGAGCAGTTCTTC | CSAPSPSSYNEQFF | TRBJ2-1 | NA | TRBV20-1 | few
TGTGCCAGCAGTTTAGAGGAGGACTACGAGCAGTACTTC | CASSLEEDYEQYF | TRBJ2-7 | NA | TRBV12-3/TRBV12-4 | few